A single sample is the source of the 21 T cell receptor beta chains below, sequenced in a study of T-cell reconstitution after alpha-beta-depleted transplantation in children. Unique molecular identifiers were built into the TCRbeta library. Each CDR3 protein gets one entry after TCRdb re-called the PCR reads with MiXCR. The repertoire holds around 500,000 distinct CDR3 sequences, with around 12% as singletons. This sample comprised PBMCs from the stem cell graft donor, obtained from the stem cell graft. Receptors were obtained from a human donor who donated a stem cell graft to a child with combined immunodeficiency.

This clonotype was seen only a few times. This chain connects TRBV6-2 or TRBV6-3 to TRBJ2-7, with a tentative D call TRBD1 (5 bases). Germline CDR1 MNHEY, CDR2 SVGEGT. V was pared by 10 bases and J by 5 bases, with 18 bases between. The CDR3 contains 13 residues. As DNA, the CDR3 is TGTGCCACCAAACTCGCAGGGATCGACGAGCAGTACTTC. Translating gives CATKLAGIDEQYF.

As to this clonotype: One end of the junction fails to match germline, which may point to a read error. The gene calls are TRBV12-3 or TRBV12-4 and TRBJ2-2; 9 positions agree with TRBD1. The CDR3 has 15 amino acids. The CDR3: CASSLGDRDTGDLFF. For the CDR3, the DNA is TGTGCCAGCAGTTTAGGGGACAGGGACACCGGGGACCTGTTTTTT.

This clonotype has only a few counts. This sequence joins TRBV25-1 and TRBJ2-2; the D is unclear. The CDR3 length is 15 residues. Germline V CDR1 and CDR2: MGHDK, SYGVNS. V was trimmed by 4 bases and J by 0 bases, leaving 9 bases between them. In nucleotides, the CDR3 is TGTGCCAGCAGTGGGACGGCCACGAACACCGGGGAGCTGTTTTTT. It codes for CASSGTATNTGELFF.

This clonotype occurred many times. This rearrangement joins TRBV20-1 to TRBJ1-4; D unresolved. This CDR3 region has 14 residues. In germline, CDR1 is DFQATT, CDR2 SNEGSKA (reference sequence). V lost 0 bases and J lost 7, with 12 bases in between. In DNA, the CDR3 is TGCAGTGCTAGAGATTTGCGCCATGGTGAAAAACTGTTTTTT. Residues: CSARDLRHGEKLFF.

This clonotype was picked up many times. The V and J genes are TRBV12-3 or TRBV12-4 and TRBJ1-5; D is unclear. Trimming stripped 8 bases from V and 7 bases from J, with 9 bases between. The CDR3 covers 11 residues. CDR3 amino acids: CASGRGQPQHF. In DNA, the CDR3 is TGTGCCAGCGGGAGAGGCCAGCCCCAGCATTTT.

The chain employs TRBV29-1 and TRBJ2-2, with D uncertain. V was clipped by 6 bases and J by 5 bases, with 10 bases between them. The CDR3 covers 12 residues. Per germline, CDR1 SQVTM and CDR2 ANQGSEA. The CDR3 sequence: CSVMMRTGELFF. The DNA for the CDR3 is TGCAGCGTAATGATGAGGACCGGGGAGCTGTTTTTT.

The chain uses TRBV18 and TRBJ2-2; 8 nucleotides match TRBD2. This CDR3 region has 17 residues. V dropped 6 bases and J dropped 4; count of bases not matched to a gene: 13. The germline gives CDR1 KGHSH, CDR2 LQKENI. DNA for the CDR3: TGTGCCAGCTCCGGTACCTTGAGCGGGAGTATCACCGGGGAGCTGTTTTTT. Translated: CASSGTLSGSITGELFF.

This clonotype has a handful of counts. The chain couples TRBV25-1 to TRBJ2-3; D possibly corresponds to TRBD2 (6 bases). The germline V gene encodes CDR1 MGHDK and CDR2 SYGVNS. The CDR3 consists of 15 residues. Trimming took 2 bases from V and 3 from J, leaving 12 bases between them. CDR3 in DNA: TGTGCCAGCAGTGAAGGAGGGGCTCGGACAGATACGCAGTATTTT. It translates to CASSEGGARTDTQYF.

This clonotype was detected a few times. This CDR3 fails to terminate in the conserved phenylalanine or tryptophan, so it likely reflects a read error. The chain recombines TRBV7-6 with TRBJ2-1; D is undetermined. The CDR3 is made up of 14 amino acids. V was trimmed by 1 base and J by 7 bases, leaving 11 bases between them. Germline V gene lookup returns CDR1 SGHVS and CDR2 FNYEAQ. The CDR3 region has the DNA TGTGCCAGCAGCTTAGGGTACATTAGTAATGAGCAGTTCTCC. Amino acid sequence: CASSLGYISNEQFS.

V and J are TRBV7-2 and TRBJ2-3, with 10 bases that match TRBD1. CDR1 is SGHTA, CDR2 FQGNSA, per germline. The J segment lost 2 bases and the V segment lost 8 bases, leaving 4 bases of the junction unmatched. The CDR3 contains 14 residues. In nucleotides, the CDR3 is TGTACCAGCGCTGGGACAGGGGTCACAGATACGCAGTATTTT. Amino acids: CTSAGTGVTDTQYF. The whole variable domain, filled in from reference TRBV7-2 and TRBJ2-3, reads GAGVSQSPSNKVTEKGKDVELRCDPISGHTALYWYRQSLGQGLEFLIYFQGNSAPDKSGLPSDRFSAERTGGSVSTLTIQRTQQEDSAVYLCTSAGTGVTDTQYFGPGTRLTVL.

The rearrangement uses TRBV4-3 and TRBJ1-4, with a possible D match to TRBD1 (6 bases). With 0 bases removed from V and 8 bases from J, the gap between germline ends came to 10 bases. The CDR3 spans 14 residues. CDR1 is LGHNA and CDR2 is YSLEER in the germline V gene. CDR3 protein: CASSQEYRAEKLFF. CDR3 bases: TGCGCCAGCAGCCAAGAGTACAGGGCCGAAAAACTGTTTTTT.

This chain links TRBV12-3 or TRBV12-4 with TRBJ2-1; D is undetermined. The V and J ends lost 1 base and 5 bases respectively, with 9 bases between them. This CDR3 spans 14 amino acids. CDR3 loop: CASSLVEAHNEQFF. CDR3 in DNA: TGTGCCAGCAGTTTAGTAGAAGCGCACAATGAGCAGTTCTTC.

This clonotype showed up just a few times. The V call is TRBV5-5, the J call TRBJ2-3; 7 nucleotides line up with TRBD2. CDR3 length: 15 residues. Per the germline V gene, CDR1 is SGHKS and CDR2 is YYEKEE (reference sequence). V shed 3 bases and J 1 base; nucleotides not matched to a gene: 5. The CDR3 is CASSSRGDRTDTQYF. CDR3 nucleotides: TGTGCCAGCAGCTCTCGGGGGGACCGCACAGATACGCAGTATTTT.

In this sample, this clonotype turned up many times. J is TRBJ2-7 and V is TRBV6-5; TRBD1 might be the D (6 bases). The CDR3 loop spans 16 amino acids. CDR1 and CDR2 from the germline V gene are MNHEY and SVGAGI. V lost 1 base to trimming and J lost 7 bases, with 20 bases between them. The CDR3 loop reads CASSYFSTGMLGEQYF. The DNA of the CDR3 is TGTGCCAGCAGTTACTTCTCTACAGGGATGTTGGGAGAGCAGTACTTC.

This clonotype occurred many times. The chain carries TRBV7-2 and TRBJ1-2; 10 bases align to TRBD1. The V gene's germline CDR1 is SGHTA and CDR2 FQGNSA. CDR3 length: 14 amino acids. J gave up 3 bases and V 4 bases, and 2 bases lay outside the gene matches. CDR3 region: CASSSTGGDYGYTF. CDR3 DNA sequence: TGTGCCAGCAGCTCGACAGGGGGCGACTATGGCTACACCTTC.

This sequence joins TRBV19 and TRBJ2-2; 8 bases map to TRBD1. Germline V gives CDR1 LNHDA, CDR2 SQIVND (reference sequence). The CDR3 is made up of 15 amino acids. J lost 3 bases, V lost 10 bases, and 10 bases had no gene match. The chain's CDR3 is CATKSGGADTGELFF. The CDR3, as DNA: TGTGCCACCAAATCAGGGGGCGCAGACACCGGGGAGCTGTTTTTT.

This clonotype has more than one count but fewer than ten. The V gene is TRBV20-1, the J gene TRBJ1-2, with 9 bases matching TRBD1. Germline V gene sequence: CDR1 DFQATT, CDR2 SNEGSKA (reference sequence). The CDR3 is 17 amino acids. J lost 1 base, V lost 0 bases, and 9 bases had no gene match. The CDR3 spells CSAREKPGQGINYGYTF. Here the CDR3 DNA reads TGCAGTGCTAGAGAGAAACCGGGACAGGGAATTAACTATGGCTACACCTTC.

Remarks on this clonotype: Possible read error: a much larger clone is one base away. The rearrangement uses TRBV29-1 and TRBJ2-7, with D possibly being TRBD1 or TRBD2 (5 bases each). CDR1 is SQVTM, CDR2 ANQGSEA, per germline. There are 13 residues in the CDR3. The CDR3 region has the DNA TGCATCGTTACCGGGACCGATCCCTACGAGCAGTACTTC. Its protein product is CIVTGTDPYEQYF.

This clonotype was seen at least ten times. The chain recombines TRBV27 with TRBJ2-7, with D tentatively TRBD1 or TRBD2 (6 bases each). Germline V gene sequence: CDR1 MNHEY, CDR2 SMNVEV (reference sequence). CDR3 length: 12 amino acids. V shed 5 bases and J shed 9 bases, with 14 bases lying between them. The CDR3 DNA reads as TGTGCCAGCAGTCCCTACCCGGGGGCGCAGTACTTC. Its translation: CASSPYPGAQYF.

The rearrangement uses TRBV2 and TRBJ2-4, with 9 bases aligning to TRBD2. The V gene's germline CDR1 is SNHLY and CDR2 FYNNEI. The CDR3 consists of 17 residues. Trimming cost V 7 bases and J 1 base; bases outside gene matches: 11. The CDR3 region is CASTGTGTSRAKNIQYF. The CDR3 region has the DNA TGTGCCAGCACGGGGACCGGGACTAGCCGGGCCAAAAACATTCAGTACTTC.

This clonotype was found a few times. The chain carries TRBV11-3 and TRBJ2-1; 11 bases fit TRBD2. V was pared by 5 bases and J by 0 bases, with 3 bases of the junction left unmatched. CDR1 is SGHNT, CDR2 YENEEA, per germline. The CDR3 contains 16 residues. The CDR3 DNA is TGTGCCAGCAGCCAGACTAGCGGGGCCTCCTACAATGAGCAGTTCTTC. It translates to CASSQTSGASYNEQFF.